This passage covers 24 T cell receptor beta chains from one sample sequenced in a study of T cells after yellow fever vaccination. One entry per CDR3 protein, called by TCRdb with MiXCR from the 5' RACE reads. The table has hundreds of thousands of distinct CDR3 sequences, 19% seen once. The starting material was PBMCs, obtained 15 days after the yellow fever booster vaccination. These receptors were taken from a young man who received the YFV17D yellow fever vaccine.

The V gene is TRBV6-1, the J gene TRBJ2-3; TRBD1 aligns across 8 bases. The CDR3 runs 14 residues. With 5 bases clipped from V and 5 bases from J, the junction kept 6 bases outside the gene matches. CDR1 is MNHNS, CDR2 SASEGT, per germline. CDR3 protein: CASSTYRGKDTQYF. The CDR3 DNA reads TGTGCCAGCAGTACCTACAGGGGGAAAGATACGCAGTATTTT.

This rearrangement joins TRBV6-1 to TRBJ2-3, with D possibly being TRBD2 (5 bases). The germline V gene has CDR1 MNHNS and CDR2 SASEGT. The CDR3 has 13 residues. V lost 6 bases and J 2 bases, leaving 9 bases between the germline ends. Written as DNA, the CDR3 is TGTGCCAGCAGGACCGGGGTCACAGATACGCAGTATTTT. Translation: CASRTGVTDTQYF.

This clonotype was seen a few times. The chain is built from TRBV5-1 and TRBJ2-5; D call uncertain. The CDR3 has 15 amino acids. Trimming left V 4 bases short and J 5 bases short, with 18 bases between. From germline, CDR1 is SGHRS and CDR2 YFSETQ. The CDR3: CASSLVIVEGETQYF. In nucleotides, the CDR3 is TGCGCCAGCAGCCTTGTGATTGTTGAAGGCGAGACCCAGTACTTC.

The chain is built from TRBV25-1 and TRBJ2-7; 12 positions agree with TRBD1. The CDR3 is made up of 17 amino acids. Unmatched junction bases numbered 11, after V lost 1 base and J lost 7 bases. CDR1 and CDR2 from the germline V gene are MGHDK and SYGVNS. The CDR3 nucleotides read TGTGCCAGCAGTGAATCCCCCCCGGGACAGGGGGCGCCTGAGCAGTACTTC. Amino acid sequence: CASSESPPGQGAPEQYF.

CDR3 residues: CSARGAGLTDTQYF. CDR3 bases: TGCAGTGCTAGAGGGGCCGGGCTGACAGATACGCAGTATTTT. V gene TRBV20-1 combines with J gene TRBJ2-3, with no clear D. The CDR3 is made up of 14 amino acids. Deletions cut 1 base from V and 3 bases from J, with 11 bases between. Germline CDR1 reads DFQATT; CDR2 reads SNEGSKA (reference sequence).

This clonotype showed up just a few times. The DNA for the CDR3 is TGTGCCAGCACCGGCGGGACAGGGTTTAATGAGCAGTTCTTC. Encoded protein: CASTGGTGFNEQFF. The chain uses TRBV7-2 and TRBJ2-1; 9 nucleotides align to TRBD1. The V and J ends lost 7 bases and 7 bases, in that order; junction bases with no gene match: 8. Germline V CDR1 and CDR2: SGHTA, FQGNSA. This CDR3 has 14 residues.

This chain joins TRBV7-2 and TRBJ1-5; no definite D call. This CDR3 comprises 13 residues. CDR1 SGHTA and CDR2 FQGNSA come from the germline V gene. V was pared by 5 bases and J by 4 bases, with 9 bases between. The CDR3 reads CASSLTQNQPQHF. The DNA of the CDR3 is TGTGCCAGCAGCCTTACACAGAATCAGCCCCAGCATTTT.

In this sample, this clonotype turned up a few times. The V and J genes are TRBV18 and TRBJ1-5; D not resolved. The germline V gene has CDR1 KGHSH and CDR2 LQKENI. The V end lost 2 bases, the J end lost 6 bases, and 11 bases lay between the germline ends. This CDR3 is built from 14 residues. CDR3 residues: CASSPGSEGQPQHF. The CDR3 DNA reads as TGTGCCAGCTCACCAGGGTCTGAAGGTCAGCCCCAGCATTTT.

This sequence joins TRBV6-2 or TRBV6-3 and TRBJ1-1; no definite D call. The V gene lost 4 bases and the J gene lost 10 bases, with 13 bases spanning the gap. Germline CDR1 MNHEY, CDR2 SVGEGT. The CDR3 has 12 residues. The CDR3: CASSSLDRAAFF. The CDR3 DNA follows: TGTGCCAGCAGTTCCCTTGATCGGGCAGCTTTCTTT.

The J gene is TRBJ1-4, the V gene TRBV10-3; a weak D match, TRBD1 (5 bases). Germline CDR1 ENHRY, CDR2 SYGVKD. This CDR3 contains 18 residues. With 10 bases removed from V and 0 bases from J, the gap between germline ends came to 24 bases. The CDR3 DNA sequence: TGTGCCACGGGAGGCGGGGCCATCCTTGGGGCAACTAATGAAAAACTGTTTTTT. Translating it yields CATGGGAILGATNEKLFF.

This clonotype has only a few counts. The chain is built from TRBV7-2 and TRBJ2-3; no firm D call. Between the trimmed V and J ends, which lost 0 bases and 0 bases, there was a span of 7 bases. Germline CDR1 and CDR2: SGHTA and FQGNSA. The CDR3 length is 15 residues. DNA of the CDR3: TGTGCCAGCAGCTTAGCGGTTTCTAGCACAGATACGCAGTATTTT. Amino acids: CASSLAVSSTDTQYF. Variable domain in full (rest from reference TRBV7-2 and TRBJ2-3): GAGVSQSPSNKVTEKGKDVELRCDPISGHTALYWYRQSLGQGLEFLIYFQGNSAPDKSGLPSDRFSAERTGGSVSTLTIQRTQQEDSAVYLCASSLAVSSTDTQYFGPGTRLTVL.

This rearrangement joins TRBV20-1 to TRBJ2-1, with TRBD1 matching 8 bases. The CDR3 sequence is 13 residues long. CDR1 and CDR2 (germline): DFQATT, SNEGSKA (reference sequence). Trimming cost V 4 bases and J 3 bases; bases outside gene matches: 2. Here the CDR3 reads CSATDRDYNEQFF. The CDR3, as DNA: TGCAGTGCTACGGACAGGGACTACAATGAGCAGTTCTTC.

This clonotype was observed a handful of times. The chain links TRBV29-1 to TRBJ2-1; 7 bases line up with TRBD2. The CDR3 runs to 11 residues. Germline V CDR1 and CDR2: SQVTM, ANQGSEA. Trimming at V came to 6 bases and at J to 12 bases, leaving 8 bases not matched to a gene. CDR3 sequence (DNA): TGCAGCGTCCGGTCAGCGGGATGGCAGTTCTTC. Translation: CSVRSAGWQFF.

For the CDR3, the DNA is TGTGCCAGCAGTTACGTGCGGGAAAGGAACACTGAAGCTTTCTTT. Translating gives CASSYVRERNTEAFF. This sequence joins TRBV6-5 and TRBJ1-1; unclear D gene. This CDR3 has 15 amino acids. CDR1 MNHEY and CDR2 SVGAGI come from the germline V gene. V was cut by 2 bases and J by 1 base, with 11 bases left in between.

This clonotype was seen a handful of times. This chain links TRBV5-1 with TRBJ2-2; 8 bases line up with TRBD1. This CDR3 comprises 15 residues. CDR1 is SGHRS and CDR2 is YFSETQ in the germline V gene. V was clipped by 6 bases and J by 5 bases; unmatched bases: 9. The CDR3 here is CASIQDRAGTGELFF. The DNA of the CDR3 is TGCGCCAGCATCCAGGACAGGGCTGGGACCGGGGAGCTGTTTTTT.

The genes are TRBV7-2 and TRBJ2-7; no clear D. The CDR3 contains 17 residues. The V end lost 1 base, the J end lost 3 bases, and 19 bases lay between the germline ends. CDR1 and CDR2 from the germline V gene are SGHTA and FQGNSA. Written as DNA, the CDR3 is TGTGCCAGCAGCTTAGGGCGGTTCGCGGAATGGGGCTACGAGCAGTACTTC. Translated, it gives CASSLGRFAEWGYEQYF.

The chain combines TRBV27 with TRBJ2-5; tentatively, D is TRBD1 or TRBD2 (5 bases each). CDR1 is MNHEY, CDR2 SMNVEV, per germline (reference sequence). The length of the CDR3 is 18 residues. V lost 3 bases and J 1 base, leaving 21 bases between the germline ends. The CDR3 loop is CASSFSPKTGGIQETQYF. DNA of the CDR3: TGTGCCAGCAGTTTTTCCCCCAAAACTGGGGGAATCCAAGAGACCCAGTACTTC.

The chain employs TRBV28 and TRBJ1-6, with a weak D call TRBD1 (6 bases). Trimming shortened V by 7 bases and J by 9 bases, and 13 bases separated the two germline ends. This CDR3 is built from 13 residues. Germline CDR1 and CDR2: MDHEN and SYDVKM. The CDR3 bases are TGTGCCAGCAAACAGGGTAGCCGTTCACCCCTCCACTTT. It specifies CASKQGSRSPLHF.

This clonotype was counted between two and nine times. The chain has TRBV18 and TRBJ2-2; D ambiguous. V lost 3 bases to trimming and J lost 3 bases, with 8 bases between them. The CDR3 runs to 14 residues. Germline V CDR1 and CDR2: KGHSH, LQKENI. This CDR3 reads CASSPNPDTGELFF. In DNA, the CDR3 is TGTGCCAGCTCACCGAACCCGGACACCGGGGAGCTGTTTTTT.

This sequence joins TRBV6-1 and TRBJ2-7, with 14 bases lining up with TRBD2. Per the germline V gene, CDR1 is MNHNS and CDR2 is SASEGT. V trimming: 6 bases; J trimming: 12 bases; junction bases outside the gene matches: 10. The CDR3 has 14 residues. The DNA of the CDR3 is TGTGCCAGCAGGTCGGGACTAGCGGGAGTTCGGCCGTACTTC. Translated: CASRSGLAGVRPYF.

The gene calls are TRBV5-1 and TRBJ2-1; TRBD2 matches at 7 bases. Per the germline V gene, CDR1 is SGHRS and CDR2 is YFSETQ. V dropped 2 bases and J dropped 2; count of bases not matched to a gene: 7. There are 16 residues in the CDR3. The DNA for the CDR3 is TGCGCCAGCAGCTTCGGGCGGGAGATCCCCTACAATGAGCAGTTCTTC. Protein product: CASSFGREIPYNEQFF.

This clonotype was seen at least ten times. The chain links TRBV29-1 to TRBJ2-5; a weak D match, TRBD1 (6 bases). In germline, CDR1 is SQVTM, CDR2 ANQGSEA. Trimming pared 2 bases from V and 3 bases from J, leaving 7 bases between. There are 12 residues in the CDR3. The CDR3 nucleotides are TGCAGCGTTGAACCAGGGGAAGAGACCCAGTACTTC. Its translation: CSVEPGEETQYF.

Only a few counts were recorded for this clonotype. This chain links TRBV24-1 with TRBJ2-3; D is perhaps TRBD2 (6 bases). CDR1 and CDR2 from the germline V gene are KGHDR and SFDVKD. This CDR3 is built from 12 residues. V lost 10 bases and J lost 3, with 10 bases in between. The CDR3 sequence: CATEGSTDTQYF. The CDR3 coding sequence is TGTGCCACGGAGGGGTCAACAGATACGCAGTATTTT.

The chain has TRBV3-1 and TRBJ2-4; 9 nucleotides line up with TRBD2. The germline gives CDR1 LGHDT, CDR2 YNNKEL (reference sequence). The CDR3 spans 15 residues. The junction had 7 bases not matched to a gene; V was cut back by 4 bases and J by 6 bases. This CDR3 is CASSPRASGINIQYF. CDR3 DNA sequence: TGTGCCAGCAGCCCCAGAGCTAGCGGGATAAACATTCAGTACTTC.